This TCR beta chain was observed in a study of cytomegalovirus exposure and HLA in healthy donors. PCR was performed using 60 Vbeta and 13 Jbeta primers. TCRdb's table, derived via immunoSEQ multiplex PCR, lists solely in-frame clones and lacks some. The data show more than 100,000 clones, 50% to 75% seen once. V was pared by 4 bases and J by 4 bases, with 24 bases between. The CDR3 is made up of 17 amino acids. The germline V gene has CDR1 SGDLS and CDR2 YYNGEE. Sample: PBMCs. The sequence derives from a woman in her forties in good health and CMV-seropositive. The rearrangement uses TRBV9 and TRBJ2-7; a possible D gene is TRBD1 (6 bases). The CDR3 here is CASSPRDGTRGIYEQYF. CDR3 nucleotides: TGTGCCAGCAGCCCTCGGGACGGGACGAGGGGGATATACGAGCAGTACTTC.